This TCR beta chain was recorded in a study of cytomegalovirus exposure and HLA in healthy donors. Germline lookup yields CDR1 SGHKS and CDR2 YYEKEE (reference sequence). V dropped 5 bases and J dropped 6; count of bases not matched to a gene: 13. This CDR3 contains 16 residues. The study ran its PCR with 60 Vbeta and 13 Jbeta primers. Method: immunoSEQ multiplex PCR; TCRdb's copy keeps in-frame clones and lacks some. The sample records about 85,000 clones, over 70% being singletons. Material for sequencing was PBMCs. The V and J genes are TRBV5-5 and TRBJ2-3; 9 bases are a match to TRBD1. This TCR was sampled from a man in his forties or fifties in good health and CMV-seropositive. The CDR3 bases are TGTGCCAGCAGGGGGAAGGACAGGGGTGGGTTGGATACGCAGTATTTT. Translating it yields CASRGKDRGGLDTQYF.